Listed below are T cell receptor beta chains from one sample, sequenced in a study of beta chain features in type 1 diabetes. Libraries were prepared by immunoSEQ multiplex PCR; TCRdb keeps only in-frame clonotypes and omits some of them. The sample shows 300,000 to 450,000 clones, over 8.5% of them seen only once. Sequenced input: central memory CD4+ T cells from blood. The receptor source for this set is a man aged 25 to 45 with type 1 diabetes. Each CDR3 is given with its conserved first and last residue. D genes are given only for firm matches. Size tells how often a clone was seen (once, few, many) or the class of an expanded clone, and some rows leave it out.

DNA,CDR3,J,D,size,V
TGCAGTGCTAGAGCGGACGGCTGGTTGGGTTTT,CSARADGWLGF,TRBJ2-3,.,many,TRBV20-1
TGTGCCAGCAGCCAAGTGGGGACAGGGATGGCCTCCTACGAGCAGTACTTC,CASSQVGTGMASYEQYF,TRBJ2-7,TRBD1,.,TRBV4-2
TGTGCCAGCAGCGGGAGGGCCGGAGAGACCCAGTACTTC,CASSGRAGETQYF,TRBJ2-5,.,many,TRBV9
TGTGCCAGCAGTTTATCCACTAGCGTACCGATGAAGCAGTTCTTC,CASSLSTSVPMKQFF,TRBJ2-1,TRBD2,few,TRBV27
TGCGCCAGCAGCTTAAATGGACAGGGCAACTATGGCTACACCTTC,CASSLNGQGNYGYTF,TRBJ1-2,TRBD1,few,TRBV5-1
TGTGCCAGCGTCACAGGGGGCCGAGACATTCAGTACTTC,CASVTGGRDIQYF,TRBJ2-4,TRBD1,many,TRBV28
TGTGCCAGTAGTATAAGTGGTCGTACGGGGAAGAGGGAAGCTTTCTTT,CASSISGRTGKREAFF,TRBJ1-1,.,once,TRBV19
TGTGCCAGCAGTGACAGGGAGGCCGAAAAACTGTTTTTT,CASSDREAEKLFF,TRBJ1-4,TRBD1,few,TRBV6-6
TGTGCCACCAGCAGAGAACAGGGGGCGCAGGGCTACACCTTC,CATSREQGAQGYTF,TRBJ1-2,TRBD1,few,TRBV15
TGTGCCACCAGCGAAATGTGGGATAGCAATCAGCCCCAGCATTTT,CATSEMWDSNQPQHF,TRBJ1-5,.,.,TRBV15
TGTGCCAGCAGCGCACCATTCGGGGGCGGGACAGATACGCAGTATTTT,CASSAPFGGGTDTQYF,TRBJ2-3,.,many,TRBV9
TGTGCCAGCAGCTTAGCGAGATACGAGCAGTACTTC,CASSLARYEQYF,TRBJ2-7,.,few,TRBV7-8
TGCGCCAGCAGCTCCTATAGCGGGAGTACGGATACGCAGTATTTT,CASSSYSGSTDTQYF,TRBJ2-3,TRBD2,.,TRBV5-1
TGTGCCAGCAGCCCTAGCGGGTGGATTAAGACTGAAGCTTTCTTT,CASSPSGWIKTEAFF,TRBJ1-1,.,few,TRBV7-3
TGTGCCAGCAGTGAAACGTGGAGTCAGCCCCAGCATTTT,CASSETWSQPQHF,TRBJ1-5,.,few,TRBV6-5
TGTGCCAGCAGCTTGACTAGCGGGAGATGGGCCGGGGAGCTGTTTTTT,CASSLTSGRWAGELFF,TRBJ2-2,TRBD2,few,TRBV7-2
TGCGCCAGCAGCTCCAGACCCTCTGGGGCCAACGTCCTGACTTTC,CASSSRPSGANVLTF,TRBJ2-6,.,few,TRBV5-1
TGTGCCAGCAGTGAAGCGGACCCCACGGTCAGTGAGCAGTTCTTC,CASSEADPTVSEQFF,TRBJ2-1,.,few,TRBV6-1
TGTGCCAGTAGTATTACCGCGGGTGGCGGTGAGCAGTTCTTC,CASSITAGGGEQFF,TRBJ2-1,.,many,TRBV19
TGTGCCAGCAGCGTAGCGGTGGGGTACGGCCAGCAGTACTTC,CASSVAVGYGQQYF,TRBJ2-7,.,many,TRBV9